Reported below is one TCR beta chain. This clonotype was seen only a few times. Its antigen remains unidentified. Base qualities are not provided; no much larger clone lies one nucleotide away. These data are taken from a study of blood T cells in healthy people across ages (dated by TCRdb to between 2014 and 2017). Concerning the study at large: In model experiments, template switching captured roughly one uniquely barcoded TCR beta cDNA molecule for every two T cells. The donors were split into four age groups: young (average 16 years), middle-aged (about 40), aged (about 62) and long-lived (over 75). The study measured age-related changes in TCR beta repertoire diversity using deep sequencing normalized with unique cDNA molecular identifiers. Two additional independent replicas of 1 million unique cDNA reads from the same blood draw were analyzed for two donors (one aged 18 to 29 and one aged 80 or older). Donors of different ages were randomly distributed across sequencing lanes to avoid experimental bias. General study outcomes and caveats: Estimates of total diversity based on one million sequenced T cells were regarded as lower bounds and as underestimates. Bulk unsorted PBMC profiling prevented conclusive comparison of naive and antigen-experienced compartments. Because donor CMV infection status was unknown, age-related changes in expanded clonotypes were potentially confounded. The percentage of naive T cells measured by flow cytometry correlated strongly with observed TCR beta diversity. Observed TCR beta diversity per million T cells fell roughly linearly with age, and a significant reduction was already apparent by age about 36. Compared with the aged group, the long-lived group had more naive CD4+ T cells, fewer expanded clones and increased TCR diversity, a pattern suggesting age selection.

The roughly 39 donors, aged about 6 to 95 years, were systemically healthy Caucasian individuals from Russia. Approximately 9 milliliters of peripheral blood were collected from each donor into EDTA-treated Vacutainer tubes. Ficoll-Paque density-gradient centrifugation was used to isolate PBMCs, with at least 6 million obtained per sample. Total RNA, at least 5.5 micrograms per sample, was extracted from PBMCs with Trizol reagent. For every donor, flow cytometry on a PBMC aliquot measured the percentage of naive CD45RAhigh/CD27high T cells. Receptor amplification or capture employed 5' RACE. TCRdb names Illumina HiSeq 2500 as the instrument used. The second PCR ran for about 7 to 11 cycles and used a J-beta primer mix along with a sample-barcoded 5' primer. A unique molecular identifier was introduced onto each TCR beta cDNA molecule by a template-switch 5' adaptor carrying 12 random nucleotides. Each sample yielded at least 3 million CDR3-containing paired-end reads. First-strand cDNA was synthesized from all RNA with the Mint cDNA synthesis kit, primed by a TRBC-specific oligonucleotide. All cDNA was treated with uracil-DNA glycosylase and then went through a first 18-cycle PCR with the universal primers M1SS and BC2_uni_R. The paper's processing steps were these. For normalization, 1 million high-quality reads were randomly selected from each sample, with every read carrying a distinct molecular identifier. Instead of being binned into consensus sequences, reads with shared molecular identifiers were discarded. MiTCR, set to a Q25 quality threshold and the strictest error-elimination algorithm, was used for CDR3 identification, clonotype clustering and error correction. A nonparametric unseen species model with Euler transformation was used to estimate a lower bound on total TCR beta diversity. TCRdb reprocessed the public reads (quality trimming at Q25 with fastp, clone calling with MiXCR) and kept in-frame beta chains. CDR3 protein duplicates are merged, each entry listing the most common genes and DNA. These V and J calls rely on TCRdb rather than the paper's analysis. This sample has around 1.7 million distinct CDR3 sequences in its table, and under 30% of those were observed once. About 7.7% of the sample lies in the top ten.

Looking up the germline V gene yields CDR1 SGHAT and CDR2 FQNNGV. V is shortened by 3 bases, J by 5 bases, and the region joining them spans 20 bases. Its CDR3 holds 16 amino acids, cysteine through phenylalanine. Only the CDR3 portion is preserved as DNA: 48 bases, with reading frame beginning at the first base. The TCR sequence derives from a woman under 40 in good health. The specimen was blood. This chain joins TRBV11-2 to TRBJ2-7; the D gene is perhaps TRBD2, on 6 matching bases. The CDR3 region reads CASSFRVGVGGNEQYF. The nucleotides read TGTGCCAGCAGCTTTAGGGTTGGCGTGGGAGGCAACGAGCAGTACTTC.